This T cell receptor beta chain was captured in a study of Graves' ophthalmopathy and Graves' hyperthyroidism. Study summary: At initial diagnosis, peripheral blood was obtained, and this preceded any treatment. Study results and caveats: Most thyroid clonotypes with frequency above 0.001 were detected in blood too.

CDR3 length equals 13 residues. V shed 4 bases and J shed 6 bases, with 8 bases lying between them. The germline CDR1 and CDR2 sequences are KGHDR and SFDVKD. Regarding this clonotype: Its antigen is not identified.

Uncontrolled infections, other autoimmune diseases, pregnancy or lactation barred patients from enrollment. The authors used Ficoll-Paque density gradient centrifugation to separate PBMCs. The input was approximately 10 ml of fresh peripheral blood. The TCR beta CDR3 regions underwent amplification from RNA transcripts. An opening RT-PCR round employed HTBI primers and preceded a second-round multiplex PCR. MiXCR, run by TCRdb on the multiplex PCR reads, gives a single entry per CDR3 protein. The sample yields a few hundred thousand distinct CDR3 sequences, around 19% seen once. Sequencing input: peripheral blood. This TCR came from a woman aged 18-30 years with Graves' ophthalmopathy. The V call is TRBV24-1, the J call TRBJ2-2, with D possibly matching TRBD2 (5 bases). CDR3 amino acids: CATSDARAGELFF. The CDR3 DNA sequence: TGTGCCACCAGTGACGCGAGGGCCGGGGAGCTGTTTTTT.